This record looks at one TCR beta chain sequence and its context. The data originate from a study of beta chain features in type 1 diabetes. V was cut by 6 bases and J by 1 base, with 16 bases left in between. Germline V gives CDR1 MNHEY, CDR2 SMNVEV (reference sequence). The CDR3 extends over 16 amino acids. TCRB transcripts that were expressed got sequenced, as all of the isolated RNA had been reverse transcribed. Libraries were prepared by immunoSEQ multiplex PCR; TCRdb keeps only in-frame clonotypes and omits some of them. The profile shows about 360,000 clones, roughly 12% of them singletons. The sequencing input was naive CD4+ T cells from blood. The chain carries TRBV27 and TRBJ1-5; perhaps TRBD1 as D (6 bases). The sequence came from a man aged 18 to 29 in good health. The chain's CDR3 is CASRKDRRGSNQPQHF. In nucleotides, the CDR3 is TGTGCCAGCAGGAAAGACCGTAGGGGGAGCAATCAGCCCCAGCATTTT.